The 5 T cell receptor beta chains below come from one sample, sequenced in a study of T cells after yellow fever vaccination. TCRdb ran MiXCR on the 5' RACE reads and lists one entry per CDR3 protein. This table has approximately 450,000 distinct CDR3 sequences, approximately 18% appearing once. Sequenced material: PBMCs, taken before the yellow fever booster vaccination. The receptor source for this set is a man between 18 and 35 years old who received the YFV17D yellow fever vaccine.

This CDR3 is CSAREPAGLVMYF. CDR3 in DNA: TGCAGTGCTAGAGAGCCCGCGGGACTAGTAATGTATTTT. The gene calls are TRBV20-1 and TRBJ2-3; 8 bases fit TRBD2. V shed 0 bases and J 14 bases; nucleotides not matched to a gene: 10. The CDR3 covers 13 residues. Germline loops: CDR1 DFQATT, CDR2 SNEGSKA (reference sequence).

The chain recombines TRBV5-1 with TRBJ2-5, with D perhaps being TRBD1 or TRBD2 (5 bases each). CDR3 length: 14 amino acids. Germline CDR1 is SGHRS and CDR2 is YFSETQ. The V end was cut by 0 bases, the J end by 4 bases, with 10 bases between. The chain's CDR3 is CASSLGREIETQYF. As DNA, the CDR3 is TGCGCCAGCAGCTTGGGCAGGGAGATAGAGACCCAGTACTTC.

There are many counts of this clonotype. V is TRBV4-3 and J is TRBJ1-6; D not certain. Germline assignment: CDR1 LGHNA and CDR2 YSLEER. Trimming pared 1 base from V and 6 bases from J, leaving 13 bases between. This CDR3 contains 16 residues. CDR3: CASSQGNGAINSPLHF. CDR3 DNA: TGCGCCAGCAGCCAAGGAAACGGCGCGATTAATTCACCCCTCCACTTT.

This CDR3 is CASSLRSGSGNSPLHF. The CDR3, as DNA: TGTGCCAGCAGTTTAAGGTCAGGTAGTGGTAATTCACCCCTCCACTTT. The chain is built from TRBV28 and TRBJ1-6; no firm D call. CDR3 length: 16 amino acids. The V gene's germline CDR1 is MDHEN and CDR2 SYDVKM. With 2 bases removed from V and 6 bases from J, the gap between germline ends came to 14 bases. Looking up the rest from reference TRBV28 and TRBJ1-6 gives the full variable domain: DVKVTQSSRYLVKRTGEKVFLECVQDMDHENMFWYRQDPGLGLRLIYFSYDVKMKEKGDIPEGYSVSREKKERFSLILESASTNQTSMYLCASSLRSGSGNSPLHFGNGTRLTVT.

The chain carries TRBV4-3 and TRBJ1-2; 7 nucleotides align to TRBD1. CDR3 length equals 15 residues. V trimming: 4 bases; J trimming: 4 bases; junction bases outside the gene matches: 9. Germline lookup yields CDR1 LGHNA and CDR2 YSLEER. The CDR3 bases are TGCGCCAGCAGCCCAAAACCCGCAGGGGGCTATGGCTACACCTTC. Translation: CASSPKPAGGYGYTF.